Listed below are T cell receptor beta chains from one sample, sequenced in a study of PD-L1 blockade in urothelial cancer. Sequencing was performed with immunoSEQ multiplex PCR; in TCRdb, only in-frame clones are kept and a portion is missing. The sample shows around 100,000 clones, around 93% of them seen only once. This specimen consisted of PBMCs, obtained around atezolizumab (anti-PD-L1) treatment. These receptor sequences come from a woman older than 75 with urothelial cancer. The CDR3 runs from the conserved cysteine through the conserved F or W. The size entry is marked missing in some rows and otherwise reads once, few, many or a size class.

abundance: NA
v_gene: TRBV27
j_gene: TRBJ2-2
CDR3aa: CASGSTNTGELFF

abundance: NA
v_gene: TRBV18
j_gene: TRBJ1-1
CDR3aa: CASSPPMGADKAFF

abundance: NA
v_gene: TRBV5-1
j_gene: TRBJ1-5
CDR3aa: CASSPGGTYNQPQHF

abundance: NA
v_gene: TRBV13
j_gene: TRBJ2-7
CDR3aa: CASSPRTSGPYEQYF

abundance: NA
v_gene: TRBV9
j_gene: TRBJ2-7
CDR3aa: CASSPRTAGGLREQYF

abundance: NA
v_gene: TRBV5-4
j_gene: TRBJ2-1
CDR3aa: CASSLPGQSNEQFF

abundance: NA
v_gene: TRBV19
j_gene: TRBJ1-2
CDR3aa: CASSLGQGANYGYTF

abundance: NA
v_gene: TRBV30
j_gene: TRBJ1-1
CDR3aa: CAWSDRNTEAFF

abundance: NA
v_gene: TRBV7-8
j_gene: TRBJ1-1
CDR3aa: CASSSSGQGAIQNTEAFF

abundance: NA
v_gene: TRBV5-4
j_gene: TRBJ2-7
CDR3aa: CASSLGQGGTYEQYF

abundance: NA
v_gene: TRBV18
j_gene: TRBJ1-5
CDR3aa: CASSPNGQPNQPQHF

abundance: NA
v_gene: TRBV27
j_gene: TRBJ1-2
CDR3aa: CASSLRRQGGNGYTF

abundance: NA
v_gene: TRBV19
j_gene: TRBJ1-2
CDR3aa: CASSISTGANYGYTF

abundance: NA
v_gene: TRBV5-4
j_gene: TRBJ2-5
CDR3aa: CASSLKQGGETQYF

abundance: few
v_gene: TRBV7-2
j_gene: TRBJ1-3
CDR3aa: CASSPEGPGGNTIYF

abundance: NA
v_gene: TRBV7-8
j_gene: TRBJ2-7
CDR3aa: CASSLWTGGINEQYF

abundance: NA
v_gene: TRBV18
j_gene: TRBJ2-3
CDR3aa: CASSPKTSGSGTDTQYF